This TCR beta chain was retrieved from a study of T cells in Graves' hyperthyroidism and ophthalmopathy. TCR beta CDR3 regions were amplified from RNA transcripts. HTBI primers were the set used in a first-round RT-PCR of the TCR CDR3. TCRdb passed the multiplex PCR reads through MiXCR, listing each CDR3 protein once. The data hold roughly 380,000 distinct CDR3 sequences, with approximately 19% observed a single time. Germline V gene lookup returns CDR1 SGHRS and CDR2 YFSETQ. The CDR3 length is 14 residues. The V end was cut by 3 bases, the J end by 2 bases, with 12 bases between. This clonotype showed up many times.

Input material: blood. The chain links TRBV5-1 to TRBJ2-7, with D perhaps given as TRBD1 or TRBD2 (5 bases each). The sequence derives from a woman aged 18 to 35 with Graves' hyperthyroidism. CDR3 sequence: CASSWDGQTYEQYF. CDR3 bases: TGCGCCAGCAGCTGGGACGGCCAAACCTACGAGCAGTACTTC.